These T cell receptor beta chains were read from a single sample in a study of blood T cell repertoires in COVID-19. Profiling relied on immunoSEQ multiplex PCR, and the TCRdb table lists in-frame clones only, not all of them. In the table there are about 97,000 clones, more than 75% of which are singletons. The sequencing input was peripheral blood. These receptors originate from a man aged 55 to 70 with active or convalescent COVID-19. The CDR3 runs from the conserved cysteine through the conserved F or W. Fields, in order: clone size, V gene, D gene, J gene, CDR3 protein, CDR3 DNA. The D gene is left open where the match is weak. Clone sizes are given selectively: once, few, many, or a class where the clone is expanded.

clone size: .; V gene: TRBV28; D gene: TRBD1; J gene: TRBJ2-7; CDR3 protein: CASSGTGRHEQYF; CDR3 DNA: TGTGCCAGCAGCGGGACAGGGAGACACGAGCAGTACTTC
clone size: few; V gene: TRBV12-5; D gene: .; J gene: TRBJ1-1; CDR3 protein: CASGLGQSNTEAFF; CDR3 DNA: TGTGCTAGTGGTTTGGGACAGTCGAACACTGAAGCTTTCTTT
clone size: .; V gene: TRBV5-1; D gene: .; J gene: TRBJ1-6; CDR3 protein: CASSGATGVDSPLHF; CDR3 DNA: TGCGCCAGCAGCGGGGCGACAGGAGTGGATTCACCCCTCCACTTT
clone size: once; V gene: TRBV9; D gene: TRBD2; J gene: TRBJ2-5; CDR3 protein: CASSRYGLAGQETQYF; CDR3 DNA: TGTGCCAGCAGCCGGTACGGACTAGCGGGACAGGAGACCCAGTACTTC
clone size: .; V gene: TRBV24-1; D gene: TRBD2; J gene: TRBJ2-3; CDR3 protein: CATGLAGGHSTDTQYF; CDR3 DNA: TGTGCCACCGGGTTAGCGGGAGGTCATAGCACAGATACGCAGTATTTT
clone size: .; V gene: TRBV30; D gene: .; J gene: TRBJ1-4; CDR3 protein: CAWSVGLNEKLFF; CDR3 DNA: TGTGCCTGGAGTGTTGGGCTTAATGAAAAACTGTTTTTT
clone size: .; V gene: TRBV28; D gene: .; J gene: TRBJ1-4; CDR3 protein: CASRTILGASEKLFF; CDR3 DNA: TGTGCCAGCAGGACGATCTTGGGGGCGTCTGAAAAACTGTTTTTT
clone size: .; V gene: TRBV10-1; D gene: TRBD1; J gene: TRBJ2-7; CDR3 protein: CASSEGTGIREQYF; CDR3 DNA: TGCGCCAGCAGTGAAGGGACAGGGATTAGAGAGCAGTACTTC
clone size: .; V gene: TRBV2; D gene: .; J gene: TRBJ1-1; CDR3 protein: CASRGGHGAFF; CDR3 DNA: TGTGCCAGCAGAGGGGGACACGGGGCTTTCTTT
clone size: .; V gene: TRBV5-1; D gene: TRBD1; J gene: TRBJ1-3; CDR3 protein: CASSVQGTLSSGNTIYF; CDR3 DNA: TGCGCCAGCAGCGTACAGGGGACCCTCTCCTCTGGAAACACCATATATTTT
clone size: .; V gene: TRBV5-6; D gene: .; J gene: TRBJ1-5; CDR3 protein: CASSLRGYQPQHF; CDR3 DNA: TGTGCCAGCAGCTTAAGGGGTTATCAGCCCCAGCATTTT
clone size: .; V gene: TRBV6-6; D gene: .; J gene: TRBJ1-3; CDR3 protein: CASSYLPPSGNTIYF; CDR3 DNA: TGTGCCAGCAGTTACCTCCCCCCCTCTGGAAACACCATATATTTT
clone size: .; V gene: TRBV18; D gene: TRBD2; J gene: TRBJ2-5; CDR3 protein: CASSPGASGSETQYF; CDR3 DNA: TGTGCCAGCTCTCCGGGGGCTAGCGGGAGTGAGACCCAGTACTTC
clone size: .; V gene: TRBV13; D gene: .; J gene: TRBJ2-3; CDR3 protein: CASSLGRNRATDTQYF; CDR3 DNA: TGTGCCAGCAGCTTAGGCCGGAACAGGGCCACAGATACGCAGTATTTT
clone size: .; V gene: TRBV5-1; D gene: .; J gene: TRBJ2-7; CDR3 protein: CASSLGEDFSYEQYF; CDR3 DNA: TGCGCCAGCAGCTTAGGCGAGGATTTCTCCTACGAGCAGTACTTC
clone size: .; V gene: TRBV7-2; D gene: .; J gene: TRBJ2-3; CDR3 protein: CASSLLGVSTDTQYF; CDR3 DNA: TGTGCCAGCAGCCTATTAGGGGTTAGCACAGATACGCAGTATTTT
clone size: .; V gene: TRBV5-5; D gene: .; J gene: TRBJ1-4; CDR3 protein: CASSLAVGFGSLELFF; CDR3 DNA: TGTGCCAGCAGCTTGGCCGTCGGGTTTGGTAGTTTGGAACTGTTTTTT
clone size: .; V gene: TRBV2; D gene: .; J gene: TRBJ1-1; CDR3 protein: CASTREQTLNTEAFF; CDR3 DNA: TGTGCCAGCACCCGGGAACAGACCCTGAACACTGAAGCTTTCTTT
clone size: .; V gene: TRBV11-2; D gene: .; J gene: TRBJ2-5; CDR3 protein: CASSLVGGPPRETQYF; CDR3 DNA: TGTGCCAGCAGCTTAGTCGGGGGGCCGCCCCGGGAGACCCAGTACTTC
clone size: .; V gene: TRBV1; D gene: .; J gene: TRBJ2-1; CDR3 protein: CTSSQDVSEQFF; CDR3 DNA: TGCACCAGCAGCCAAGATGTTAGTGAGCAGTTCTTC
clone size: few; V gene: TRBV28; D gene: .; J gene: TRBJ1-1; CDR3 protein: CASTLSTEAFF; CDR3 DNA: TGTGCCAGCACCCTGAGCACTGAAGCTTTCTTT
clone size: .; V gene: TRBV7-2; D gene: TRBD1; J gene: TRBJ1-6; CDR3 protein: CASSQRTGGSRNSPLHF; CDR3 DNA: TGTGCCAGCAGCCAACGGACAGGGGGCTCGAGGAATTCACCCCTCCACTTT
clone size: few; V gene: TRBV7-9; D gene: TRBD2; J gene: TRBJ2-5; CDR3 protein: CASSSRGGRETQYF; CDR3 DNA: TGTGCCAGCAGCTCCCGGGGGGGGCGGGAGACCCAGTACTTC
clone size: .; V gene: TRBV30; D gene: TRBD1; J gene: TRBJ1-2; CDR3 protein: CAWSADPRTGSNYGYTF; CDR3 DNA: TGTGCCTGGAGTGCCGATCCGAGGACAGGGAGTAACTATGGCTACACCTTC
clone size: .; V gene: TRBV27; D gene: TRBD1; J gene: TRBJ2-1; CDR3 protein: CASTRQGAPSNEQFF; CDR3 DNA: TGTGCCAGCACCCGGCAGGGGGCGCCAAGCAATGAGCAGTTCTTC
clone size: .; V gene: TRBV7-8; D gene: TRBD2; J gene: TRBJ2-2; CDR3 protein: CASSPGRANTGELFF; CDR3 DNA: TGTGCCAGCAGCCCCGGGAGGGCGAACACCGGGGAGCTGTTTTTT
clone size: .; V gene: TRBV5-6; D gene: .; J gene: TRBJ2-5; CDR3 protein: CASSSPRETQYF; CDR3 DNA: TGTGCCAGCAGCTCCCCCCGGGAGACCCAGTACTTC
clone size: few; V gene: TRBV28; D gene: TRBD1; J gene: TRBJ2-1; CDR3 protein: CATRSSGGAYNEQFF; CDR3 DNA: TGTGCCACCCGGAGCTCAGGGGGCGCATACAATGAGCAGTTCTTC
clone size: .; V gene: TRBV9; D gene: TRBD2; J gene: TRBJ2-1; CDR3 protein: CASSVEYSGRAGWQFF; CDR3 DNA: TGTGCCAGCAGCGTAGAATATAGCGGGAGGGCCGGATGGCAGTTCTTC
clone size: .; V gene: TRBV28; D gene: .; J gene: TRBJ1-2; CDR3 protein: CASSSGAAVYGYTF; CDR3 DNA: TGTGCCAGCAGTAGCGGGGCGGCCGTGTATGGCTACACCTTC
clone size: few; V gene: TRBV18; D gene: .; J gene: TRBJ1-5; CDR3 protein: CASSPQAGGNQPQHF; CDR3 DNA: TGTGCCAGCTCACCCCAGGCGGGGGGCAATCAGCCCCAGCATTTT
clone size: .; V gene: TRBV19; D gene: .; J gene: TRBJ1-1; CDR3 protein: CASSDTVRSWMNTEAFF; CDR3 DNA: TGTGCCAGTAGTGATACGGTTAGGAGTTGGATGAACACTGAAGCTTTCTTT
clone size: .; V gene: TRBV5-1; D gene: .; J gene: TRBJ2-6; CDR3 protein: CASSLDNSGANVLTF; CDR3 DNA: TGCGCCAGCAGCTTGGATAACTCTGGGGCCAACGTCCTGACTTTC
clone size: .; V gene: TRBV5-1; D gene: .; J gene: TRBJ2-3; CDR3 protein: CASSLEVGLAPSTDTQYF; CDR3 DNA: TGCGCCAGCAGCTTGGAGGTCGGGCTAGCGCCCAGCACAGATACGCAGTATTTT
clone size: .; V gene: TRBV18; D gene: .; J gene: TRBJ1-2; CDR3 protein: CASSTQFNYGYTF; CDR3 DNA: TGTGCCAGCTCAACTCAATTTAACTATGGCTACACCTTC
clone size: .; V gene: TRBV19; D gene: .; J gene: TRBJ2-7; CDR3 protein: CASSMAGGDEQYF; CDR3 DNA: TGTGCCAGTAGTATGGCCGGGGGTGACGAGCAGTACTTC
clone size: .; V gene: TRBV7-9; D gene: TRBD2; J gene: TRBJ2-7; CDR3 protein: CASSPRGGTRSGHEQYF; CDR3 DNA: TGTGCCAGCAGCCCGAGAGGGGGGACTAGGAGCGGCCACGAGCAGTACTTC
clone size: .; V gene: TRBV24-1; D gene: .; J gene: TRBJ2-1; CDR3 protein: CATSDLSSSYNEQFF; CDR3 DNA: TGTGCCACCAGTGATTTGAGCTCCTCCTACAATGAGCAGTTCTTC
clone size: .; V gene: TRBV6-1; D gene: TRBD1; J gene: TRBJ2-1; CDR3 protein: CASSEDRGPYNEQFF; CDR3 DNA: TGTGCCAGCAGTGAAGACAGGGGACCTTACAATGAGCAGTTCTTC
clone size: .; V gene: TRBV7-2; D gene: TRBD2; J gene: TRBJ2-1; CDR3 protein: CASSLALAVNEQFF; CDR3 DNA: TGTGCCAGCAGCTTAGCACTAGCGGTCAATGAGCAGTTCTTC
clone size: once; V gene: TRBV5-1; D gene: TRBD2; J gene: TRBJ2-1; CDR3 protein: CASSRGTGGGDEQFF; CDR3 DNA: TGCGCCAGCAGCCGAGGGACTGGGGGAGGGGATGAGCAGTTCTTC
clone size: .; V gene: TRBV12-3/TRBV12-4; D gene: .; J gene: TRBJ1-5; CDR3 protein: CASSPTGGQPQHF; CDR3 DNA: TGTGCCAGCAGCCCGACAGGAGGTCAGCCCCAGCATTTT
clone size: few; V gene: TRBV18; D gene: TRBD2; J gene: TRBJ2-1; CDR3 protein: CASSLTSREQFF; CDR3 DNA: TGTGCCAGCTCACTGACTAGCCGGGAGCAGTTCTTC
clone size: .; V gene: TRBV6-9; D gene: TRBD1; J gene: TRBJ1-5; CDR3 protein: CASRPAGTGGSNQPQHF; CDR3 DNA: TGTGCCAGCAGACCAGCAGGGACAGGGGGTAGCAATCAGCCCCAGCATTTT
clone size: .; V gene: TRBV6-5; D gene: .; J gene: TRBJ1-2; CDR3 protein: CASNRETGSYGYTF; CDR3 DNA: TGTGCCAGCAATAGGGAGACGGGCAGCTATGGCTACACCTTC
clone size: .; V gene: TRBV4-1; D gene: TRBD2; J gene: TRBJ2-7; CDR3 protein: CASSQGQGGLFYEQYF; CDR3 DNA: TGCGCCAGCAGCCAAGGCCAGGGAGGGCTTTTTTACGAGCAGTACTTC